This is a list of T cell receptor beta chains from one sample in a study of siplizumab effects on memory and regulatory T cells. TCRdb keeps only in-frame clones here, not all; method: immunoSEQ multiplex PCR. Here the sample spans about 100,000 clones, about 93% being singletons. Sequenced sample: Tregs sorted from blood. The receptors originated from a human donor in good health. CDR3s include the opening cysteine and the closing phenylalanine or tryptophan. The D gene is left open where the match is weak. Expanded clones are given a class, and other clones once, few, many or no size at all.

V	D	J	size	DNA	CDR3
TRBV25-1	NA	TRBJ2-2	NA	TGTGCCAGCAGTGAACCCCAGCCGCCCGGGGAGCTGTTTTTT	CASSEPQPPGELFF
TRBV6-5	NA	TRBJ1-3	NA	TGTGCCAGCAGCACGGGACATTTCTCTGGAAACACCATATATTTT	CASSTGHFSGNTIYF
TRBV9	NA	TRBJ2-6	NA	TGTGCCAGCAGCGTCGAAGGCTCTGGGGCCAACGTCCTGACTTTC	CASSVEGSGANVLTF
TRBV6-6	NA	TRBJ2-3	NA	TGTGCCAGCAGTTACGGTCGTTTAGCGACAGATACGCAGTATTTT	CASSYGRLATDTQYF
TRBV20-1	NA	TRBJ2-7	NA	TGCAGTGGAGCGGTTACCTACGAGCAGTACTTC	CSGAVTYEQYF
TRBV30	NA	TRBJ1-5	NA	TGTGCCTGGAGTCCGCGAACAGGACCTAGCAATCAGCCCCAGCATTTT	CAWSPRTGPSNQPQHF
TRBV18	TRBD2	TRBJ2-2	NA	TGTGCCAGCTCACCAGCAAGCGGGAATGACGCCGGGGAGCTGTTTTTT	CASSPASGNDAGELFF
TRBV27	TRBD1	TRBJ1-2	few	TGTGCCAGCAGTTTACGGCAGGGGGCAAGCTCTCATTTC	CASSLRQGASSHF
TRBV27	NA	TRBJ1-2	NA	TGTGCCAGCGGCCGTAACTATGGCTACACCTTC	CASGRNYGYTF
TRBV5-1	NA	TRBJ2-6	once	TGCGCCAGCAGCCCCCGTCGAACTGGGGCCAACGTCCTGACTTTC	CASSPRRTGANVLTF
TRBV6-1	TRBD2	TRBJ2-7	NA	TGTGCCAGCAGTGAATTTAGAGCGGGAGTCGGGGAGCAGTACTTC	CASSEFRAGVGEQYF
TRBV7-2	NA	TRBJ2-3	once	TGTGCCAGCAGCTTAGTACAGGATACGCAGTATTTT	CASSLVQDTQYF
TRBV19	NA	TRBJ2-5	NA	TGTGCCAGTAGTATGGTCAGGGTCAGCACCTTGGGACAAGAGACCCAGTACTTC	CASSMVRVSTLGQETQYF
TRBV7-2	NA	TRBJ2-3	NA	TGTGCCAGCAGCTTTTCGTTTACGCAGTATTTT	CASSFSFTQYF
TRBV28	NA	TRBJ2-1	NA	TGTGCCAGCAGTTTATCTCTCACGCGAAATGAGCAGTTCTTC	CASSLSLTRNEQFF
TRBV5-1	TRBD1	TRBJ2-5	NA	TGCGCCAGCAGCTATACAGGGGGCCCCGGGGAGACCCAGTACTTC	CASSYTGGPGETQYF
TRBV12-2	NA	TRBJ2-7	once	TGTGCAAGTCGCTTTAAGGGTTGCGAGCAGTACTTC	CASRFKGCEQYF
TRBV2	NA	TRBJ2-3	NA	TGTGCCAGCTGTGGGTCGCTGGTAGCAGATACGCAGTATTTT	CASCGSLVADTQYF
TRBV2	NA	TRBJ2-7	NA	TGTGCCAGCAGGAGTTACGAGCAGTACTTC	CASRSYEQYF
TRBV5-1	NA	TRBJ1-1	NA	TGCGCCAGCAGCTTGGGGACAGTCTTGAACACTGAAGCTTTCTTT	CASSLGTVLNTEAFF
TRBV15	TRBD2	TRBJ2-1	once	TGTGCCACCAGCTCCCGCTCCCCCTCCGGGACTAGCGGGTTCGAGCAGTTCTTC	CATSSRSPSGTSGFEQFF
TRBV5-1	NA	TRBJ1-1	NA	TGCGCCAGCAGCTTGGCAGGGATGAATAGGGACACTGAAGCTTTCTTT	CASSLAGMNRDTEAFF
TRBV19	NA	TRBJ2-1	NA	TGTGCCAGTAGTCTAAACCGGGACTTATCAAATGAGCAGTTCTTC	CASSLNRDLSNEQFF
TRBV28	NA	TRBJ1-2	NA	TGTGCCAGCAGGAGACCCCTCTATGGCTACACCTTC	CASRRPLYGYTF
TRBV27	NA	TRBJ2-7	NA	TGTGCCAGCAGTTTGCTTATGAGTAGGGGACCCTACGAGCAGTACTTC	CASSLLMSRGPYEQYF
TRBV4-1	NA	TRBJ2-6	NA	TGCGCCAGCAGCCTAAATTGGGGGACCTCTGGGGCCAACGTCCTGACTTTC	CASSLNWGTSGANVLTF
TRBV19	TRBD2	TRBJ2-1	NA	TGTGCCAGTAGTCCCCTAGCGGGAGGCTATGAGCAGTTCTTC	CASSPLAGGYEQFF
TRBV19	NA	TRBJ1-4	once	TGTGCCAGTTCACTACAGGGAAACGAAAAACTGTTTTTT	CASSLQGNEKLFF
TRBV7-8	NA	TRBJ1-4	NA	TGTGCCAGCAGCCCTTGGGACACCGCGCGGGAAAAACTGTTTTTT	CASSPWDTAREKLFF
TRBV29-1	NA	TRBJ1-1	once	TGCAGCGTTGGGGTGGACTTGAACACTGAAGCTTTCTTT	CSVGVDLNTEAFF
TRBV7-9	TRBD2	TRBJ2-1	NA	TGTGCCAGCAGCTTTGAAACTAGCGCCAATGAGCAGTTCTTC	CASSFETSANEQFF
TRBV19	NA	TRBJ2-5	NA	TGTGCCAGTAGTATGAACTCACATTGGGAGACCCAGTACTTC	CASSMNSHWETQYF
TRBV5-1	TRBD2	TRBJ2-4	NA	TGCGCCAGCAGCGTCCTAGCGGGGGCCCGTCAGTACTTC	CASSVLAGARQYF
TRBV11-2	NA	TRBJ2-3	NA	TGTGCCAGCAGTTTCGCGACAGATACGCAGTATTTT	CASSFATDTQYF
TRBV13	NA	TRBJ2-3	NA	TGTGCCAGCAGCGCACGAGCGGGAGATACGCAGTATTTT	CASSARAGDTQYF
TRBV18	TRBD1	TRBJ2-7	NA	TGTGCCAGCTCACAGAGACAGGGCAGGGGGACCTACGAGCAGTACTTC	CASSQRQGRGTYEQYF
TRBV19	NA	TRBJ1-1	once	TGTGCCAGTAGAATTATCAGCACCATGAACACTGAAGCTTTCTTT	CASRIISTMNTEAFF
TRBV27	NA	TRBJ1-2	NA	TGTGCCAGCAGTTCATATGGGTATGGCTACACCTTC	CASSSYGYGYTF
TRBV7-9	NA	TRBJ1-1	NA	TGTGCCAGCAGCTTAGCGGGACGTACAGAAGCTTTCTTT	CASSLAGRTEAFF
TRBV5-4	NA	TRBJ2-4	NA	TGTGCCAGCAGCTTACAGGGTAGGAACATTCAGTACTTC	CASSLQGRNIQYF
TRBV6-6	NA	TRBJ2-2	NA	TGTGCCAGCAGTTACTCAGCGGTCCCGAACACCGGGGAGCTGTTTTTT	CASSYSAVPNTGELFF
TRBV9	TRBD1	TRBJ2-2	NA	TGTGCCAGAGGGGCCGCCGGGACAGGGACCACCGGGGAGCTGTTTTTT	CARGAAGTGTTGELFF
TRBV19	NA	TRBJ2-5	NA	TGTGCCAGTAGCCCCGTGAGAAAAGAGACCCAGTACTTC	CASSPVRKETQYF
TRBV10-3	TRBD2	TRBJ2-7	once	TGTGCCATCAGTGGCGGCGGCGGGGGAGGGGAGCAGTACTTC	CAISGGGGGGEQYF
TRBV5-1	TRBD2	TRBJ2-7	once	TGCGCCAGCAGCTTGGGGACTAGTTTGTACGAGCAGTACTTC	CASSLGTSLYEQYF
TRBV30	NA	TRBJ1-5	once	TGTGCCTGGTCGTGGGCACATCGGGAGCCCCAGCATTTT	CAWSWAHREPQHF
TRBV6-1	NA	TRBJ2-1	NA	TGTGCCAGCAGTGTTCTGCGGGTTAGTTGGCAGTTCTTC	CASSVLRVSWQFF
TRBV27	NA	TRBJ1-3	NA	TGTGCCAGCAGTTTAACCAGGGGAAACACCATATATTTT	CASSLTRGNTIYF
TRBV10-2	NA	TRBJ1-4	NA	TGCGCCCTTTCAGTCCGCAACCTTGTATGGGAAAAACTGTTTTTT	CALSVRNLVWEKLFF
TRBV28	NA	TRBJ2-1	once	TGTGCCAGCTTAGCCCTCGACCCCATAACCACCGGGCAGTTCTTC	CASLALDPITTGQFF